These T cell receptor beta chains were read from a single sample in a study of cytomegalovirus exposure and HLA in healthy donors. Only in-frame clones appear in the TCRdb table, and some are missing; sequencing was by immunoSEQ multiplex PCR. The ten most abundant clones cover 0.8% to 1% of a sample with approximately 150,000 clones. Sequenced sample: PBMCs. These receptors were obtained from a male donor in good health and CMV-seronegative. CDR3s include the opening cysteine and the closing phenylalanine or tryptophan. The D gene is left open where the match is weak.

CASSLEARGSDGYTF	TGCGCCAGCAGCTTGGAGGCCAGGGGGTCGGATGGCTACACCTTC	TRBJ1-2	15	TRBV5-1	TRBD1
CASSIVAGQTAYEQYF	TGTGCCAGTAGTATTGTCGCGGGACAGACAGCCTACGAGCAGTACTTC	TRBJ2-7	16	TRBV19	.
CASSQATASGGVKGEQFF	TGTGCCAGCAGCCAAGCTACGGCCAGCGGGGGGGTGAAGGGTGAGCAGTTCTTC	TRBJ2-1	18	TRBV4-2	TRBD2
CASSPGGTGTSGNNEQFF	TGCGCCAGCAGCCCCGGTGGGACCGGGACTAGCGGAAACAATGAGCAGTTCTTC	TRBJ2-1	18	TRBV5-1	TRBD2
CASSLAGSAYEQYF	TGCGCCAGCAGCTTGGCCGGTAGCGCCTACGAGCAGTACTTC	TRBJ2-7	14	TRBV5-1	.
CASIQAYEQYF	TGTGCCAGCATACAGGCCTACGAGCAGTACTTC	TRBJ2-7	11	TRBV6-1	.
CATSRDRDWLGYTF	TGTGCCACCAGCAGAGATCGGGACTGGCTTGGCTACACCTTC	TRBJ1-2	14	TRBV15	.
CASSPGQGSNQPQHF	TGTGCCAGCTCACCGGGTCAGGGGAGCAATCAGCCCCAGCATTTT	TRBJ1-5	15	TRBV18	.
CASSDRTTYNEQFF	TGTGCCAGCAGTGACAGAACCACCTACAATGAGCAGTTCTTC	TRBJ2-1	14	TRBV27	.
CASSERGPRTYNEQFF	TGTGCCAGCAGCGAGCGGGGGCCTAGGACCTACAATGAGCAGTTCTTC	TRBJ2-1	16	TRBV7-9	TRBD2
CAWTEGHNYGYTF	TGTGCCTGGACTGAGGGCCATAACTATGGCTACACCTTC	TRBJ1-2	13	TRBV30	.
CASSTGNTEAFF	TGCGCCAGCAGCACAGGGAACACTGAAGCTTTCTTT	TRBJ1-1	12	TRBV10-2	.
CASSVAGGDRNTEAFF	TGTGCCAGCAGCGTTGCAGGGGGAGATCGGAACACTGAAGCTTTCTTT	TRBJ1-1	16	TRBV9	TRBD1
CASSGGLDISEQYF	TGTGCCAGCAGTGGGGGACTAGATATTTCGGAGCAGTACTTC	TRBJ2-7	14	TRBV6-1	TRBD2
CASSLAGQKDYGYTF	TGCGCCAGCAGCTTGGCAGGGCAGAAGGACTATGGCTACACCTTC	TRBJ1-2	15	TRBV5-1	.
CAISPQENTEAFF	TGTGCCATCAGTCCCCAGGAGAACACTGAAGCTTTCTTT	TRBJ1-1	13	TRBV10-3	.
CASIHRDYGYTF	TGTGCCAGCATCCACCGGGACTATGGCTACACCTTC	TRBJ1-2	12	TRBV2	.
CSAGTEITDTQYF	TGCAGCGCCGGGACTGAAATCACAGATACGCAGTATTTT	TRBJ2-3	13	TRBV29-1	.
CASSQAKPGTGSYEQYF	TGCGCCAGCAGCCAAGCCAAGCCCGGGACAGGCTCCTACGAGCAGTACTTC	TRBJ2-7	17	TRBV4-1	TRBD1
CASSEKGARAEAFF	TGCGCCAGCAGTGAGAAGGGGGCGAGAGCTGAAGCTTTCTTT	TRBJ1-1	14	TRBV10-2	TRBD1
CASRLVGGTEAFF	TGCGCCAGCAGATTGGTCGGGGGCACTGAAGCTTTCTTT	TRBJ1-1	13	TRBV5-1	.
CASSSTGTGLNTIYF	TGCGCCAGCAGCTCGACCGGGACAGGGTTGAACACCATATATTTT	TRBJ1-3	15	TRBV5-1	TRBD1
CASREGTEAFF	TGTGCCAGCAGGGAGGGAACTGAAGCTTTCTTT	TRBJ1-1	11	TRBV6-5	.
CASTVGTEAFF	TGTGCCAGTACGGTCGGGACTGAAGCTTTCTTT	TRBJ1-1	11	TRBV19	.
CASSLGAPYEQYF	TGTGCCAGCAGTTTAGGGGCCCCCTACGAGCAGTACTTC	TRBJ2-7	13	TRBV28	.
CASSLEGGHADTQYF	TGTGCCAGCAGCCTGGAGGGAGGCCATGCAGATACGCAGTATTTT	TRBJ2-3	15	TRBV4-2	.
CASSVRVTGGNEQFF	TGTGCCAGCAGCGTACGAGTCACGGGAGGCAATGAGCAGTTCTTC	TRBJ2-1	15	TRBV7-6	TRBD2
CASSGGENTGELFF	TGTGCCAGCAGCGGGGGGGAGAACACCGGGGAGCTGTTTTTT	TRBJ2-2	14	TRBV9	.